The 14 T cell receptor beta chains in this list originate from one sample, sequenced in a study of blood T cell repertoires in COVID-19 (TCRdb year 2020). Library preparation was by the immunoSEQ multiplex PCR assay. Sourced from immuneACCESS, this table was stored by TCRdb with only in-frame sequences that have V and J called. A share of the clones is absent; for the studies checked, an unresolved V gene accounts for under half, and the remainder has no known explanation. The sample table holds 220,000 or so clones, of which about 90% were seen once. The top ten clones comprise roughly 0.95% of the sample. The source material was PBMCs or T cells enriched from blood (not recorded which). Receptors originate from a man aged 50-60 years who had been exposed to COVID-19.

The chain couples TRBV3-1 (or the pseudogene TRBV3-2) to TRBJ2-7; D is uncertain. From germline, CDR1 is LGHDT and CDR2 YNNKEL (reference sequence). CDR3 length: 15 residues. V was cut by 4 bases and J by 0 bases, with 13 bases left in between. This CDR3 reads CASSPGSFGSYEQYV. In DNA form, the CDR3 reads TGTGCCAGCAGCCCAGGATCCTTCGGCTCCTACGAGCAGTACGTC.

The gene calls are TRBV29-1 and TRBJ1-1; TRBD1 agrees at 7 bases. J lost 4 bases, V lost 6 bases, and 5 bases had no gene match. Looked up from germline, CDR1 is SQVTM and CDR2 is ANQGSEA. CDR3 length: 12 amino acids. The DNA for the CDR3 is TGCAGCGTGACAGGGCTGGGCACTGAAGCTTTCTTT. This translates into CSVTGLGTEAFF.

J is TRBJ1-5 and V is TRBV28; D unclear. Germline V lookup: CDR1 MDHEN, CDR2 SYDVKM. The CDR3 runs 16 residues. V shed 2 bases and J shed 9 bases, with 20 bases lying between them. CDR3 sequence: CASSLLGRPPEGPQHF. The CDR3 nucleotides read TGTGCCAGCAGTTTACTTGGCAGGCCACCGGAGGGGCCCCAGCATTTT.

V and J are TRBV28 and TRBJ2-1, with 8 bases lining up with TRBD2. The CDR3 has 16 amino acids. V trimming: 7 bases; J trimming: 0 bases; junction bases outside the gene matches: 8. Germline-derived CDR1 and CDR2 are MDHEN and SYDVKM. For the CDR3, the DNA is TGTGCCAGCAAGGCGGGAGGTACGAGCTCCTACAATGAGCAGTTCTTC. This encodes CASKAGGTSSYNEQFF.

The CDR3 DNA reads as TGCGCCAGCAGCTCACTAGCGGGAGCAGCAAATGAGCAGTTCTTC. Translation gives CASSSLAGAANEQFF. The V gene is TRBV5-1, the J gene TRBJ2-1; 11 bases map to TRBD2. The CDR3 has 15 residues. The germline CDR1 and CDR2 sequences are SGHRS and YFSETQ. J gave up 7 bases and V 3 bases, and 6 bases lay outside the gene matches. The complete variable domain, with remaining parts taken from reference TRBV5-1 and TRBJ2-1, reads KAGVTQTPRYLIKTRGQQVTLSCSPISGHRSVSWYQQTPGQGLQFLFEYFSETQRNKGNFPGRFSGRQFSNSRSEMNVSTLELGDSALYLCASSSLAGAANEQFFGPGTRLTVL.

CDR3: CASSQSIYTEAFF. In nucleotides, the CDR3 is TGTGCCAGCAGCCAAAGCATCTACACTGAAGCTTTCTTT. The chain recombines TRBV2 with TRBJ1-1; no clear D gene. The CDR3 has 13 residues. Germline V gene data show CDR1 as SNHLY and CDR2 as FYNNEI. V shed 6 bases and J shed 3 bases, with 11 bases lying between them. Variable domain in full (rest from reference TRBV2 and TRBJ1-1): EPEVTQTPSHQVTQMGQEVILRCVPISNHLYFYWYRQILGQKVEFLVSFYNNEISEKSEIFDDQFSVERPDGSNFTLKIRSTKLEDSAMYFCASSQSIYTEAFFGQGTRLTVV.

The chain recombines TRBV19 with TRBJ1-1; D gene ambiguous. Germline CDR1 is LNHDA and CDR2 is SQIVND (reference sequence). The CDR3 totals 13 residues. Trimming left V 1 base short and J 4 bases short, with 7 bases between. The CDR3 DNA sequence: TGTGCCAGTAGTATAGTAGGGAGCACTGAAGCTTTCTTT. Its translation is CASSIVGSTEAFF. Together with reference TRBV19 and TRBJ1-1, the CDR3 gives the full variable domain: DGGITQSPKYLFRKEGQNVTLSCEQNLNHDAMYWYRQDPGQGLRLIYYSQIVNDFQKGDIAEGYSVSREKKESFPLTVTSAQKNPTAFYLCASSIVGSTEAFFGQGTRLTVV.

This chain links TRBV18 with TRBJ2-2, with D tentatively TRBD1 (6 bases). This CDR3 spans 15 amino acids. Trimming left V 3 bases short and J 0 bases short, with 8 bases between. The germline CDR1 and CDR2 sequences are KGHSH and LQKENI. CDR3 region: CASSPGTTNTGELFF. In DNA form, the CDR3 reads TGTGCCAGCTCACCCGGGACAACGAACACCGGGGAGCTGTTTTTT.

The CDR3 DNA reads TGCAGTGCTAGTAGGGGTTTAATAACGGGACAGATAAATTCACCCCTCCACTTT. Translation: CSASRGLITGQINSPLHF. The J gene is TRBJ1-6, the V gene TRBV20-1; 7 nucleotides align to TRBD1. After removal of 3 bases from V and 7 bases from J, the junction contained 18 bases not matched to a gene. The germline gives CDR1 DFQATT, CDR2 SNEGSKA (reference sequence). The CDR3 extends over 18 amino acids.

V usage is TRBV4-1 and J usage is TRBJ1-5; no clear D gene. With 2 bases removed from V and 4 bases from J, the gap between germline ends came to 9 bases. Germline V gives CDR1 MGHRA, CDR2 YSYEKL. The CDR3 spans 14 residues. The CDR3: CASSQYRENQPQHF. In DNA, the CDR3 is TGCGCCAGCAGCCAATATCGGGAAAATCAGCCCCAGCATTTT.

This rearrangement joins TRBV5-1 to TRBJ2-1; tentative D call: TRBD2 (6 bases). Trimming took 0 bases from V and 7 from J, leaving 14 bases between them. The CDR3 consists of 15 residues. The germline CDR1 and CDR2 sequences are SGHRS and YFSETQ. Here the CDR3 reads CASSLGLGGKNEQFF. The CDR3 DNA is TGCGCCAGCAGCTTGGGATTGGGCGGGAAGAATGAGCAGTTCTTC.

The chain links TRBV5-6 to TRBJ1-4, with D perhaps TRBD1 (5 bases). V gave up 4 bases and J gave up 3 bases, with 13 bases separating them. The length of the CDR3 is 15 residues. Per germline, CDR1 SGHDT and CDR2 YYEEEE. CDR3 residues: CASSAGGFANEKLFF. CDR3 DNA: TGTGCCAGCAGCGCGGGGGGGTTCGCTAATGAAAAACTGTTTTTT.

This clone was found a few times. The genes are TRBV12-3 or TRBV12-4 and TRBJ1-1; D gene uncertain. V was shortened by 2 bases and J by 7 bases, with 11 bases between the two germline ends. CDR3 length equals 13 residues. CDR3 sequence (DNA): TGTGCCAGCAGTTTACGACAACCCGTTGAAGCTTTCTTT. Residues: CASSLRQPVEAFF.

This chain joins TRBV2 and TRBJ1-1; TRBD1 matches at 7 bases. This CDR3 comprises 17 residues. After removal of 6 bases from V and 2 bases from J, the junction contained 15 bases not matched to a gene. Germline values: CDR1 SNHLY, CDR2 FYNNEI. The DNA for the CDR3 is TGTGCCAGCAGAAAAGACAGGGTCGGGCGCCCCAACACTGAAGCTTTCTTT. Its translation: CASRKDRVGRPNTEAFF.